What follows are 28 T cell receptor beta chains derived from one specimen sequenced in a study of a mutant IDH1 vaccine in newly diagnosed glioma (dated by TCRdb to about 2021). Library construction relied on the immunoSEQ multiplex PCR assay. TCRdb stores this immuneACCESS table with in-frame sequences only. Part of the clones is absent; in the studies checked, under half of the shortfall reflects unresolved V genes, and no reason is known for the rest. In this sample the table shows about 51,000 clones, 70% to 80% of which occur a single time. The top ten hold around 1.9% of the sample. The sample's time point label, in plain terms: baseline, week 1 (first vaccination visit). Sample treatment or condition, as interpreted from the label and publication: pre-vaccination baseline after standard-of-care therapy. The sequences come from PBMCs, collected from a glioma patient treated with radiotherapy, temozolomide or both. Receptor source: a woman aged 35 to 49 with glioma.

The CDR3 DNA sequence: TGCGCCAGCAGCCAAACGGGACTAGCGCAGTTCTTC. Protein: CASSQTGLAQFF. This rearrangement joins TRBV4-1 to TRBJ2-1, with 9 bases aligning to TRBD2. The V segment lost 2 bases and the J segment 12 bases; nucleotides outside the gene matches: 2. CDR3 size: 12 residues. CDR1 MGHRA and CDR2 YSYEKL come from the germline V gene.

J is TRBJ2-2 and V is TRBV6-5; 7 bases agree with TRBD1. Unmatched junction bases numbered 3, after V lost 11 bases and J lost 0 bases. This CDR3 has 13 amino acids. Germline V gene lookup returns CDR1 MNHEY and CDR2 SVGAGI. The CDR3 DNA reads TGTGCCGCGACAGGGTCGAACACCGGGGAGCTGTTTTTT. This encodes CAATGSNTGELFF.

The rearrangement links TRBV14 to TRBJ1-2; 10 bases fit TRBD1. V shed 5 bases, J shed 5 bases, and the junction held 8 bases outside the gene matches. Germline V gene sequence: CDR1 SGHDN, CDR2 FVKESK. This CDR3 region has 15 residues. CDR3 sequence: CASSATGTGAYGYTF. The CDR3 region has the DNA TGTGCCAGCAGCGCGACCGGGACAGGGGCGTATGGCTACACCTTC.

The sample holds a few counts of this clone. This rearrangement joins TRBV5-4 to TRBJ1-1; D remains unclear. The CDR3 runs to 15 residues. Between the trimmed V and J ends, which lost 3 bases and 11 bases, there was a span of 23 bases. From germline, CDR1 is SGHNT and CDR2 YYREEE (reference sequence). The CDR3 region is CASSSQGGLGAVAFF. The CDR3 DNA is TGTGCCAGCAGCTCCCAAGGAGGACTGGGAGCGGTGGCTTTCTTT. The variable domain in full, completed from reference TRBV5-4 and TRBJ1-1, reads ETGVTQSPTHLIKTRGQQVTLRCSSQSGHNTVSWYQQALGQGPQFIFQYYREEENGRGNFPPRFSGLQFPNYSSELNVNALELDDSALYLCASSSQGGLGAVAFFGQGTRLTVV.

This chain joins TRBV13 and TRBJ2-4; TRBD2 agrees at 8 bases. This CDR3 is built from 16 residues. Germline V gene data show CDR1 as PRHDT and CDR2 as FYEKMQ (reference sequence). After removal of 4 bases from V and 8 bases from J, the junction contained 13 bases not matched to a gene. The CDR3 sequence is CASSYRGGEDGYIQYF. As DNA, the CDR3 is TGTGCCAGCAGCTATCGGGGGGGTGAGGATGGGTACATTCAGTACTTC.

The chain has TRBV29-1 and TRBJ1-6; D is unclear. CDR1 is SQVTM and CDR2 is ANQGSEA in the germline V gene. The CDR3 is 13 residues long. Trimming removed 7 bases from V and 0 bases from J, with 7 bases in between. The CDR3 reads CSAMNSYNSPLHF. CDR3 coding DNA: TGCAGCGCAATGAACTCCTATAATTCACCCCTCCACTTT.

The chain recombines TRBV14 with TRBJ1-6; D is unclear. Trimming took 6 bases from V and 5 from J, leaving 14 bases between them. CDR1 is SGHDN and CDR2 is FVKESK in the germline V gene. The CDR3 is made up of 15 amino acids. This CDR3 is CASSGNGGNNSPLHF. CDR3 bases: TGTGCCAGCAGTGGCAATGGAGGGAATAATTCACCCCTCCACTTT. Full variable domain (rest looked up from reference TRBV14 and TRBJ1-6): EAGVTQFPSHSVIEKGQTVTLRCDPISGHDNLYWYRRVMGKEIKFLLHFVKESKQDESGMPNNRFLAERTGGTYSTLKVQPAELEDSGVYFCASSGNGGNNSPLHFGNGTRLTVT.

V gene TRBV5-4 combines with J gene TRBJ2-5; possibly TRBD1 for D (5 bases). Trimming cost V 6 bases and J 2 bases, with 17 bases left between them. The CDR3 consists of 15 residues. CDR1 and CDR2 (germline): SGHNT, YYREEE (reference sequence). CDR3 sequence: CASMGRGVGQETQYF. Written as DNA, the CDR3 is TGTGCCAGCATGGGAAGGGGCGTAGGGCAAGAGACCCAGTACTTC.

The rearrangement joins TRBV10-2 to TRBJ2-7; 9 bases are shared with TRBD2. CDR1 WSHSY and CDR2 SAAADI come from the germline V gene. V was pared by 6 bases and J by 0 bases, with 15 bases of the junction left unmatched. This CDR3 spans 18 amino acids. The CDR3 protein is CASRSGGIATELSYEQYF. The CDR3 nucleotides are TGCGCCAGCAGGAGCGGGGGGATAGCAACCGAACTCTCCTACGAGCAGTACTTC.

This clone came up a few times. The rearrangement joins TRBV10-3 to TRBJ1-2; TRBD1 is a possible D gene (6 bases). Germline V gene lookup returns CDR1 ENHRY and CDR2 SYGVKD. This CDR3 region has 14 residues. V was clipped by 7 bases and J by 2 bases, with 14 bases between them. The CDR3 DNA sequence: TGTGCCATCACTCCAGGGGAAAGAAACTATGGCTACACCTTC. Translating gives CAITPGERNYGYTF.

The chain couples TRBV29-1 to TRBJ2-4; either TRBD1 or TRBD2 may fit D (5 bases each). The germline V and J ends were trimmed by 4 bases and 10 bases, with 11 bases remaining between them. This CDR3 is built from 11 residues. Germline V lookup: CDR1 SQVTM, CDR2 ANQGSEA. CDR3 protein: CSVGDPVIQYF. CDR3 bases: TGCAGCGTTGGGGACCCCGTTATTCAGTACTTC.

The rearrangement joins TRBV2 to TRBJ1-1, with 7 bases lining up with TRBD1. The CDR3 runs 14 residues. Trimming took 4 bases from V and 4 from J; bases not matched to a gene: 6. Germline lookup yields CDR1 SNHLY and CDR2 FYNNEI. DNA for the CDR3: TGTGCCAGCAGTGTTGACAGGGCCGGCACTGAAGCTTTCTTT. The encoded protein is CASSVDRAGTEAFF.

The chain links TRBV25-1 to TRBJ1-2; 9 nucleotides agree with TRBD1. The V and J ends lost 6 bases and 5 bases, in that order; junction bases with no gene match: 10. CDR1 MGHDK and CDR2 SYGVNS come from the germline V gene. The CDR3 covers 15 residues. In DNA, the CDR3 is TGTGCCAGCAGCGGACAGGGGTTTTCCTCTTATGGCTACACCTTC. This gives the protein CASSGQGFSSYGYTF.

V is TRBV4-1 and J is TRBJ2-5; no clear D. Germline V CDR1 and CDR2: MGHRA, YSYEKL. The CDR3 consists of 13 residues. Trimming cost V 0 bases and J 7 bases, with 9 bases left between them. CDR3 in DNA: TGCGCCAGCAGCCAAGATGGCATCGCGACCCAGTACTTC. As protein: CASSQDGIATQYF.

V is TRBV5-5 and J is TRBJ1-2, with 7 bases identical to TRBD1. V lost 7 bases and J lost 1; bases outside the gene matches: 10. CDR3 length: 15 amino acids. Germline CDR1 and CDR2: SGHKS and YYEKEE (reference sequence). As DNA, the CDR3 is TGTGCCAGCGACGGAGGGACAGTCGATAACTATGGCTACACCTTC. Protein sequence: CASDGGTVDNYGYTF.

The chain uses TRBV6-5 and TRBJ2-7, with 9 positions matching TRBD2. CDR1 and CDR2 (germline): MNHEY, SVGAGI. The junction had 1 base not matched to a gene; V was cut back by 1 base and J by 3 bases. CDR3 length equals 14 residues. The CDR3 DNA reads as TGTGCCAGCAGTTACTTAGCGGGAGTCTACGAGCAGTACTTC. Encoded protein: CASSYLAGVYEQYF.

This clone was detected only a few times. The chain is built from TRBV6-5 and TRBJ2-2; the D call may be TRBD1 or TRBD2 (6 bases each). CDR1 and CDR2 from the germline V gene are MNHEY and SVGAGI. V was shortened by 9 bases and J by 4 bases, with 12 bases between the two germline ends. The CDR3 is 13 residues long. The chain's CDR3 is CARLGGGTGELFF. CDR3 bases: TGTGCCAGATTGGGGGGCGGCACCGGGGAGCTGTTTTTT.

This chain uses TRBV2 with TRBJ2-7, with a weak D call TRBD2 (7 bases). This CDR3 region has 15 residues. Germline V lookup: CDR1 SNHLY, CDR2 FYNNEI. V was trimmed by 3 bases and J by 7 bases, leaving 19 bases between them. CDR3 sequence (DNA): TGTGCCAGCAGTGATGGAGGGGGGGCCCTTTTGGAGCAGTACTTC. Its translation is CASSDGGGALLEQYF.

Only a few counts were recorded for this clone. CDR3: CASSEGGQGGSAFF. The DNA of the CDR3 is TGTGCCAGCAGTGAAGGGGGGCAGGGGGGATCAGCTTTCTTT. The V gene is TRBV6-1, the J gene TRBJ1-1; 7 positions agree with TRBD1. CDR1 and CDR2 from the germline V gene are MNHNS and SASEGT. The CDR3 consists of 14 residues. Germline trimming cut 1 base from V and 10 bases from J; bases unmatched to any gene: 9.

The genes are TRBV6-1 and TRBJ1-1; tentative D call: TRBD1 (5 bases). The CDR3 has 13 amino acids. The germline V gene has CDR1 MNHNS and CDR2 SASEGT. Trimming took off 6 bases at V and 1 base at J, with 9 bases between the two ends. The CDR3 reads CASSRGTNTEAFF. The CDR3 DNA sequence: TGTGCCAGCAGCCGCGGGACGAACACTGAAGCTTTCTTT.

The rearrangement links TRBV15 to TRBJ1-5; 8 bases line up with TRBD1. The ends lost 3 bases at V and 6 bases at J; junction bases unmatched: 7. In germline, CDR1 is LNHNV, CDR2 YYDKDF (reference sequence). CDR3 length: 15 amino acids. The DNA of the CDR3 is TGTGCCACCAGCAGGGCCGACAGGGGAGGTCAGCCCCAGCATTTT. It codes for CATSRADRGGQPQHF.

With regard to this clone: The junction does not match germline at one end; this may be a read error. This rearrangement joins TRBV6-5 to TRBJ2-1; 8 bases match TRBD1. Germline V CDR1 and CDR2: MNHEY, SVGAGI. The CDR3 extends over 14 amino acids. CDR3 nucleotides: TGTGCCAGCCGTTACAGGGGGGACTACAATGAGCAGTTCTTC. It codes for CASRYRGDYNEQFF.

This chain uses TRBV5-6 with TRBJ2-7; unclear D gene. The CDR3 covers 11 residues. Per germline, CDR1 SGHDT and CDR2 YYEEEE. The V gene lost 1 base and the J gene lost 3 bases, with 2 bases spanning the gap. CDR3 loop: CASSLRYEQYF. CDR3 DNA sequence: TGTGCCAGCAGCTTGCGCTACGAGCAGTACTTC.

The V and J genes are TRBV30 and TRBJ1-3; D remains unclear. V was cut by 3 bases and J by 4 bases, with 10 bases left in between. The CDR3 totals 13 residues. Germline V gene sequence: CDR1 GTSNPN, CDR2 SVGIG (reference sequence). The CDR3 nucleotides read TGTGCCTGGAGAGTAACGGGGGGAAACACCATATATTTT. Encoded protein: CAWRVTGGNTIYF.

This chain links TRBV10-3 with TRBJ2-3, with TRBD2 matching over 10 bases. CDR1 and CDR2 from the germline V gene are ENHRY and SYGVKD. V shed 7 bases, J shed 5 bases, and the junction held 3 bases outside the gene matches. This CDR3 spans 13 amino acids. The CDR3 nucleotides read TGTGCCATCATTCCTAGCGGGGGAGATACGCAGTATTTT. Its protein product is CAIIPSGGDTQYF.

The genes are TRBV30 and TRBJ2-2, with D uncertain. Germline lookup yields CDR1 GTSNPN and CDR2 SVGIG (reference sequence). V gave up 2 bases and J gave up 5 bases, with 9 bases separating them. The CDR3 extends over 13 amino acids. CDR3 bases: TGTGCCTGGAGTCTTCGGAATACCGGGGAGCTGTTTTTT. This gives the protein CAWSLRNTGELFF.

The CDR3 DNA reads as TGCGCCAGCAGCACGGGACAGGGAATAACCGGGGAGCTGTTTTTT. It codes for CASSTGQGITGELFF. The chain recombines TRBV5-1 with TRBJ2-2, with TRBD1 identical over 9 bases. Looked up from germline, CDR1 is SGHRS and CDR2 is YFSETQ. V lost 4 bases to trimming and J lost 5 bases; unmatched junction nucleotides: 6. This CDR3 has 15 amino acids.

The chain is built from TRBV18 and TRBJ1-1; 7 bases match TRBD1. This CDR3 has 16 amino acids. V shed 0 bases and J 1 base; nucleotides not matched to a gene: 5. Per the germline V gene, CDR1 is KGHSH and CDR2 is LQKENI. The CDR3 reads CASSPPKGTENTEAFF. CDR3 sequence (DNA): TGTGCCAGCTCACCACCTAAGGGGACAGAGAACACTGAAGCTTTCTTT.